The table lists the clone carrying this T cell receptor (beta chain) with a few counts. The antigen is not known. The record originates from a study of blood T cells in healthy people across ages. Study-wide results and limits: Long-lived donors had more naive CD4+ cells and higher diversity than aged donors.

CDR3 length: 14 residues. CDR1 and CDR2 (germline): MNHEY, SMNVEV (reference sequence). Alongside a J-beta primer mix, a sample-barcoded 5' primer served in a second PCR lasting about 6 to 12 cycles. TCRdb re-derived calls from the 5' RACE reads in MiXCR, one entry per CDR3 protein. The sample carries some 750,000 distinct CDR3 sequences, around a fifth recorded once. This chain connects TRBV27 to TRBJ2-5; D is perhaps TRBD1 (6 bases). Matching the DNA end better, TRBJ2-7 makes the J call doubtful. The sample taken for sequencing was blood. This receptor was identified in a man aged 70 or older in good health. This CDR3 reads CASSFQGQGHEQYF. Here the CDR3 DNA reads TGTGCCAGCAGTTTCCAGGGCCAGGGGCACGAGCAGTACTTC.